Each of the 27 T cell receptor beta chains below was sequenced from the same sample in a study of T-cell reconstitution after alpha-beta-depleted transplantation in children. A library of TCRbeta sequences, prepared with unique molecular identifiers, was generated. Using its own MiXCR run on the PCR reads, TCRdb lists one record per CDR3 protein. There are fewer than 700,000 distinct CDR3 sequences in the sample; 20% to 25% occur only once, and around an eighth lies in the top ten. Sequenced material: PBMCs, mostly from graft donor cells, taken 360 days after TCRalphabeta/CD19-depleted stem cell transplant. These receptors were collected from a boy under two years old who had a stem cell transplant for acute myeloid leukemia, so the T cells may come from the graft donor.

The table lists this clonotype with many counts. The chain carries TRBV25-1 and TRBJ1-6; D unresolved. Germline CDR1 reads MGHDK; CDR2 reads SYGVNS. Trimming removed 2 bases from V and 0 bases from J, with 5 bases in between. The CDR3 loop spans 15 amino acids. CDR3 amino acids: CASSEKDSYNSPLHF. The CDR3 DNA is TGTGCCAGCAGTGAAAAAGACTCCTATAATTCACCCCTCCACTTT.

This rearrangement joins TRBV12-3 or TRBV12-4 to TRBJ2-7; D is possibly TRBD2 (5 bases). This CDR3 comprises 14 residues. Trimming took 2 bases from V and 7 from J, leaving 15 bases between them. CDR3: CASSLTLGGWEQYF. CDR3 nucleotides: TGTGCCAGCAGTTTAACCCTCGGCGGGTGGGAGCAGTACTTC.

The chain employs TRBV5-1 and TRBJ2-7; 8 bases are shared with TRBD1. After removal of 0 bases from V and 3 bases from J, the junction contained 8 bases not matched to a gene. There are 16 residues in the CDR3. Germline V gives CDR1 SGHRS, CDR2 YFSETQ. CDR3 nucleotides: TGCGCCAGCAGCTTGGACCTTGGGACAGGTCGCTACGAGCAGTACTTC. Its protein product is CASSLDLGTGRYEQYF.

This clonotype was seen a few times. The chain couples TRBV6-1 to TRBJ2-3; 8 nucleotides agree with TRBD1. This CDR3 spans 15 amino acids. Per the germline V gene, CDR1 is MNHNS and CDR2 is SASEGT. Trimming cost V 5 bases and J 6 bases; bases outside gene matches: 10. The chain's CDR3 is CASSLMTGAQDTQYF. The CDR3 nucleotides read TGTGCCAGCAGTCTGATGACAGGGGCACAGGATACGCAGTATTTT.

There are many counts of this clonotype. DNA of the CDR3: TGTGCCAGCAGCGTACAGGGTAGGGCGGGACAGGGCTCCTACGAGCAGTACTTC. This encodes CASSVQGRAGQGSYEQYF. The chain carries TRBV9 and TRBJ2-7; 9 nucleotides align to TRBD1. The germline gives CDR1 SGDLS, CDR2 YYNGEE. The CDR3 is 18 residues long. Trimming took 1 base from V and 0 from J; bases not matched to a gene: 11.

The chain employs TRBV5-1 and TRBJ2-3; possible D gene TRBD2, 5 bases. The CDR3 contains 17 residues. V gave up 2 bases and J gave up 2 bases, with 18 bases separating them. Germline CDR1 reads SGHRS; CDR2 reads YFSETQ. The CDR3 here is CASSLIIGVSSTDTQYF. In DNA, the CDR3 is TGCGCCAGCAGCTTAATTATCGGGGTCTCCTCCACAGATACGCAGTATTTT.

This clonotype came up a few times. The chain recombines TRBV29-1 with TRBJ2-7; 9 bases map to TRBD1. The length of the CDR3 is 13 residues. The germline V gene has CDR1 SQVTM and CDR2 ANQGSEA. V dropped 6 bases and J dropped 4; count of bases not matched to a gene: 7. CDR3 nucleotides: TGCAGCGTGGGGGTAGACAGGGGGTACGAGCAGTACTTC. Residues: CSVGVDRGYEQYF.

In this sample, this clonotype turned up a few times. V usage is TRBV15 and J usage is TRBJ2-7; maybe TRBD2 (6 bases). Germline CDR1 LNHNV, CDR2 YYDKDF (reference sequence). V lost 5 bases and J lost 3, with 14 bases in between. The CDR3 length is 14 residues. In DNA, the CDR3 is TGTGCCACCAGCGGGCGGGACGGAAGCTACGAGCAGTACTTC. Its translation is CATSGRDGSYEQYF.

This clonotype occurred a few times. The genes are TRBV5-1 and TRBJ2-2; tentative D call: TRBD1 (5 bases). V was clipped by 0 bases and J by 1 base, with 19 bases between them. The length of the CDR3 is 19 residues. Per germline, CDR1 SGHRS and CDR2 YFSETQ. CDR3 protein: CASSLGLRPTGLNTGELFF. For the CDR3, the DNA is TGCGCCAGCAGCTTGGGTCTTCGTCCCACAGGCCTGAACACCGGGGAGCTGTTTTTT.

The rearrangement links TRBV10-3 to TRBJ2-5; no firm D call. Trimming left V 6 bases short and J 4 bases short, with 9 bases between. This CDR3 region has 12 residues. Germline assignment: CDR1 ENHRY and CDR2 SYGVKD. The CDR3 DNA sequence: TGTGCCATCAGGGGGTACGGAGAGACCCAGTACTTC. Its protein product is CAIRGYGETQYF.

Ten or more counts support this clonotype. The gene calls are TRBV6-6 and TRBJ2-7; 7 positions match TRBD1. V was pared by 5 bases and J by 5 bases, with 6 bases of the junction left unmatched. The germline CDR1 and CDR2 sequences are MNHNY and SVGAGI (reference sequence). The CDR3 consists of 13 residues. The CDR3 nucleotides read TGTGCCAGCAGTGACAGGGTATCGAACGAGCAGTACGTC. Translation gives CASSDRVSNEQYV.

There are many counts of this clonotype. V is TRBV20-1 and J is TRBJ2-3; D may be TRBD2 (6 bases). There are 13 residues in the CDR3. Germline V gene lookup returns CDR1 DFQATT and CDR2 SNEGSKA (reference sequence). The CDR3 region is CGGAPPSTDTQYF. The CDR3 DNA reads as TGCGGCGGGGCCCCTCCTAGCACAGATACGCAGTATTTT.

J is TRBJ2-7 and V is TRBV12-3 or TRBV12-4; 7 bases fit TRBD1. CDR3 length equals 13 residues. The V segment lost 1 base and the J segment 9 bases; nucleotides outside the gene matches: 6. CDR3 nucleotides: TGTGCCAGCAGTTTAGGGACAGGTCCAACGCAGTACTTC. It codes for CASSLGTGPTQYF.

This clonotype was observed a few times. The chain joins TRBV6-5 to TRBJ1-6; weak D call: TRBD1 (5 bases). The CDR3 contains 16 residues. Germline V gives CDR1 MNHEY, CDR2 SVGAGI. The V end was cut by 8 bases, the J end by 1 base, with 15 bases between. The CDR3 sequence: CASRDGRRSYNSPLHF. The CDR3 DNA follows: TGTGCCAGCCGGGACGGACGGCGTTCCTATAATTCACCCCTCCACTTT.

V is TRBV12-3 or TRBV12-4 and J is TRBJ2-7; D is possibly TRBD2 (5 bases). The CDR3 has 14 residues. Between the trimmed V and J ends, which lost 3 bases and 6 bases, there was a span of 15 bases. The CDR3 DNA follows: TGTGCCAGCAGTTTTACGGGCCCCGGAGGCGAGCAGTACGTC. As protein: CASSFTGPGGEQYV.

Written as DNA, the CDR3 is TGTGCCAGCAGTCAGGGACCCGAGCAGTACTTC. Protein product: CASSQGPEQYF. The chain employs TRBV6-6 and TRBJ2-7; D may be TRBD1 or TRBD2 (5 bases each). This CDR3 comprises 11 residues. Trimming pared 5 bases from V and 6 bases from J, leaving 8 bases between. Germline V gene data show CDR1 as MNHNY and CDR2 as SVGAGI (reference sequence).

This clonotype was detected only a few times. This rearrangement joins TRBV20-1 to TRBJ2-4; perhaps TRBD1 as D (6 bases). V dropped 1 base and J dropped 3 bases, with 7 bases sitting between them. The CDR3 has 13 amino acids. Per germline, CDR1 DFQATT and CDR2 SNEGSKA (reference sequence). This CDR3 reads CSARAGVKNIQYF. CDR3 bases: TGCAGTGCTAGAGCAGGGGTCAAAAACATTCAGTACTTC.

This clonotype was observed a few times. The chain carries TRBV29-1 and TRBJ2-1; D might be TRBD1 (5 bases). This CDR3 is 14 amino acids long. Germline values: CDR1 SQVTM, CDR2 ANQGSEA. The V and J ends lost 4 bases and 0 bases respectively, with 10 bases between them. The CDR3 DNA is TGCAGCGTTGGGACACCGAGCTCCTACAATGAGCAGTTCTTC. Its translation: CSVGTPSSYNEQFF.

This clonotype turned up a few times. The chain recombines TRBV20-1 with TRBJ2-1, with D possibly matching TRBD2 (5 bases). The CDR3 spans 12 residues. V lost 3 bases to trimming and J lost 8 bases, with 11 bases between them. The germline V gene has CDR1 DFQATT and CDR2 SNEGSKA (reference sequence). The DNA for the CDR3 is TGCAGTGCTAGTCTAGCCTTCTATGAGCAGTTCTTC. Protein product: CSASLAFYEQFF.

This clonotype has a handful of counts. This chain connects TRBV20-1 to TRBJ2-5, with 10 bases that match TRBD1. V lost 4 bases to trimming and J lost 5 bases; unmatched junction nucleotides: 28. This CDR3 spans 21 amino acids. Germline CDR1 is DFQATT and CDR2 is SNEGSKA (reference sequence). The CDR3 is CSATQERPRVGDRGIRETQYF. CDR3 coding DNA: TGCAGTGCTACTCAGGAGCGGCCCCGAGTAGGGGACAGGGGTATTCGGGAGACCCAGTACTTC.

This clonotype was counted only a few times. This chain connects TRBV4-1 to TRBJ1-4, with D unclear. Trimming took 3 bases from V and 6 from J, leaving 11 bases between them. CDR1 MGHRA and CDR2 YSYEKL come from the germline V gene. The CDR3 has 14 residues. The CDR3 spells CASSHLDTDEKLFF. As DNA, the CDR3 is TGCGCCAGCAGCCATTTAGACACCGATGAAAAACTGTTTTTT.

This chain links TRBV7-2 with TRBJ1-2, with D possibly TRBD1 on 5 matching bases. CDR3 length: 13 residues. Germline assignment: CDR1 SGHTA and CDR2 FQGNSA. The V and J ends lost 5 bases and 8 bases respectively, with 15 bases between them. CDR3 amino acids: CASSTRGAGGYTF. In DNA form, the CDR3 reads TGTGCCAGCAGCACTCGAGGGGCAGGGGGCTACACCTTC.

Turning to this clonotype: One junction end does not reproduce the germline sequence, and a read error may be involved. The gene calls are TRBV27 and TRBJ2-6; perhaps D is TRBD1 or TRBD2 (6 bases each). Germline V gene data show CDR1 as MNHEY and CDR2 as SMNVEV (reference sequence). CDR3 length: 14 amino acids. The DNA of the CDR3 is TGTGCCAGCACCCCAGGGACGGGGGCCAACATCCTGACTTTC. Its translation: CASTPGTGANILTF.

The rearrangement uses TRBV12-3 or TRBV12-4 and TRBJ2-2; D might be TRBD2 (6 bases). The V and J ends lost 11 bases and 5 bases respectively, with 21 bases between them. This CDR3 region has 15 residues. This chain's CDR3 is CAGRRGLGDTGELFF. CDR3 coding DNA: TGTGCCGGCCGGAGGGGCTTAGGCGATACCGGGGAGCTGTTTTTT.

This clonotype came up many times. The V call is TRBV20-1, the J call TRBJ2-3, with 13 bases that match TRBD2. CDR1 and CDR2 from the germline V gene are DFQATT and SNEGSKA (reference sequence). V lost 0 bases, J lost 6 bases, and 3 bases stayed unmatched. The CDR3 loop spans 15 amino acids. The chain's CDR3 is CSAREWTSGGDTQYF. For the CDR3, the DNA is TGCAGTGCTAGAGAGTGGACTAGCGGGGGTGATACGCAGTATTTT.

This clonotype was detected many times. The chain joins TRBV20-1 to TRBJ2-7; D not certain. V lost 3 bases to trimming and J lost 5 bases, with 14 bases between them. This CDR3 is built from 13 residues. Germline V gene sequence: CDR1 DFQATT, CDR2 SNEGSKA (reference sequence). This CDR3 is CSARPSAADEQYF. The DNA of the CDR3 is TGCAGTGCTAGGCCCTCCGCCGCTGACGAGCAGTACTTC.

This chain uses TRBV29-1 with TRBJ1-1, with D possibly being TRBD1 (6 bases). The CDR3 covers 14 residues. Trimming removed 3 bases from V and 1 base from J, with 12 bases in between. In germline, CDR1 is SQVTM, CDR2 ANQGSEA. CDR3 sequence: CSVDPRGGNTEAFF. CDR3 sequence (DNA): TGCAGCGTTGATCCCAGGGGAGGGAACACTGAAGCTTTCTTT.